These T cell receptor beta chains were read from a single sample in a study of graft-versus-host responses after intestinal transplantation. The repertoire was sequenced with immunoSEQ multiplex PCR; TCRdb's copy has only in-frame clones and lacks some. The sample has about 25,000 clones, approximately 95% seen once. The sample here was PBMCs, taken 18 days after transplant. These receptors were obtained from a human patient who received an intestinal transplant, so some T cells may come from the graft donor. Each CDR3 is given with its conserved first and last residue. A D gene is named only where the DNA matches it firmly.

d_gene,j_gene,v_gene,CDR3aa,CDR3nt
.,TRBJ2-1,TRBV7-9,CASSLVQGHNEQFF,TGTGCCAGCAGCTTAGTGCAGGGCCACAATGAGCAGTTCTTC
TRBD1,TRBJ1-2,TRBV5-4,CASSSGQATNYGYTF,TGTGCCAGCAGCTCCGGACAGGCGACCAACTATGGCTACACCTTC
.,TRBJ1-3,TRBV29-1,CSVSGAGNTIYF,TGCAGCGTTTCAGGGGCTGGAAACACCATATATTTT
TRBD1,TRBJ1-2,TRBV5-1,CASSSGTGGDGYTF,TGCGCCAGCAGCTCGGGGACAGGGGGTGATGGCTACACCTTC
.,TRBJ1-2,TRBV5-5,CASSFENYGYTF,TGTGCCAGCAGCTTCGAGAACTATGGCTACACCTTC
.,TRBJ2-4,TRBV2,CASSGAAKNIQYF,TGTGCCAGCAGTGGAGCGGCCAAAAACATTCAGTACTTC
.,TRBJ1-6,TRBV27,CASSLPAGPAGALSPLHF,TGTGCCAGCAGTTTACCCGCGGGACCCGCCGGTGCCCTTTCACCCCTCCACTTT
.,TRBJ1-1,TRBV6-1,CASEAEVLNTEAFF,TGTGCCAGCGAGGCAGAGGTCTTGAACACTGAAGCTTTCTTT
TRBD1,TRBJ2-7,TRBV11-2,CASSLTGNYEQYF,TGTGCCAGCAGCTTGACAGGGAACTACGAGCAGTACTTC
.,TRBJ1-1,TRBV6-5,CASSYSSRREAFF,TGTGCCAGCAGTTACTCGAGCAGACGTGAAGCTTTCTTT
TRBD1,TRBJ1-1,TRBV6-5,CASSLRQGANTEAFF,TGTGCCAGCAGTTTAAGACAGGGGGCGAACACTGAAGCTTTCTTT
.,TRBJ1-2,TRBV7-9,CASSTITGPTNYGYTF,TGTGCCAGCAGCACGATTACAGGACCCACTAACTATGGCTACACCTTC
TRBD2,TRBJ2-1,TRBV13,CASSSGTSNEQFF,TGTGCCAGCAGCTCCGGGACTAGCAACGAGCAGTTCTTC
.,TRBJ2-1,TRBV5-1,CASSWTSTGPNEQFF,TGCGCCAGCAGCTGGACCTCGACGGGACCCAATGAGCAGTTCTTC
TRBD1,TRBJ2-7,TRBV27,CASSRRGQGGYEQYF,TGTGCCAGCAGTCGCAGGGGACAGGGTGGCTACGAGCAGTACTTC
.,TRBJ2-3,TRBV4-1,CASSQIGPPTDTQYF,TGCGCCAGCAGCCAAATAGGGCCACCCACAGATACGCAGTATTTT
.,TRBJ1-1,TRBV19,CASLRNSGVNTEAFF,TGTGCCAGTCTCAGGAATTCGGGCGTGAACACTGAAGCTTTCTTT
.,TRBJ2-1,TRBV11-3,CASSLVRPRDEQFF,TGTGCCAGCAGCCTGGTCCGACCGAGGGATGAGCAGTTCTTC
.,TRBJ2-1,TRBV4-1,CASSLTSPPNYNEQFF,TGCGCCAGCAGCCTAACATCCCCTCCTAATTACAATGAGCAGTTCTTC
.,TRBJ2-7,TRBV6-1,CASRDRQTNYEQYF,TGTGCCAGCAGAGACCGACAGACTAACTACGAGCAGTACTTC